This entry lists 2 T cell receptor beta chains sequenced from one sample in a study of blood T cell repertoires in COVID-19. Clones were read by immunoSEQ multiplex PCR, and TCRdb kept only the in-frame ones, dropping some. The sample shows tens of thousands of clones, 80% of them seen only once. The specimen was peripheral blood. Receptors originate from a human donor in a cohort sampled during active COVID-19.

The chain combines TRBV5-1 with TRBJ1-2, with a tentative D call TRBD1 (6 bases). Germline assignment: CDR1 SGHRS and CDR2 YFSETQ. This CDR3 spans 17 amino acids. Trimming removed 0 bases from V and 0 bases from J, with 15 bases in between. In nucleotides, the CDR3 is TGCGCCAGCAGCTTGGCCCCCAGGGGTGATCCTAACTATGGCTACACCTTC. Amino acids: CASSLAPRGDPNYGYTF.

This chain joins TRBV19 and TRBJ2-7; no clear D. Trimming took off 5 bases at V and 6 bases at J, with 5 bases between the two ends. CDR1 and CDR2 (germline): LNHDA, SQIVND (reference sequence). The CDR3 has 10 residues. The chain's CDR3 is CASSFREQYV. CDR3 nucleotide sequence: TGTGCCAGTAGTTTCCGCGAGCAGTACGTC.